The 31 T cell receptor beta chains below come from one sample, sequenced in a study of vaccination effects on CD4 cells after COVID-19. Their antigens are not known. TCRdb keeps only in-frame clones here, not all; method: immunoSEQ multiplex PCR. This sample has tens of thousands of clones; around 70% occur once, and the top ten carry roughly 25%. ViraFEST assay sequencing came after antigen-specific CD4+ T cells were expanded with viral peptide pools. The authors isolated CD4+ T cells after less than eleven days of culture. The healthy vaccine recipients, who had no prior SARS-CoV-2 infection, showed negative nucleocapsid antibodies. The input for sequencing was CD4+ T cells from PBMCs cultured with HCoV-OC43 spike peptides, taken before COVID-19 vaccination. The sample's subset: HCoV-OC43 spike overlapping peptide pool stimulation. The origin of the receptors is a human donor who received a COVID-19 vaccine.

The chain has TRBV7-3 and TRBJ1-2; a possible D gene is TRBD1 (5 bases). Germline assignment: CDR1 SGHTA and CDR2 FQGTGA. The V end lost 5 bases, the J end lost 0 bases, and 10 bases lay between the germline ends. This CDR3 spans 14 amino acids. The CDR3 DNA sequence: TGTGCCAGCAGCGTCGACAGTTCTAACTATGGCTACACCTTC. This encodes CASSVDSSNYGYTF.

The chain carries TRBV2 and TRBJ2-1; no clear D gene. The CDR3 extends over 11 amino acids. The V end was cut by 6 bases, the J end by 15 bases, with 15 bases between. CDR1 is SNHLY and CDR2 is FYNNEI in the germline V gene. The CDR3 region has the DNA TGTGCCAGCAGCCCAGTGGCTTCCGCGTTCTTC. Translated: CASSPVASAFF.

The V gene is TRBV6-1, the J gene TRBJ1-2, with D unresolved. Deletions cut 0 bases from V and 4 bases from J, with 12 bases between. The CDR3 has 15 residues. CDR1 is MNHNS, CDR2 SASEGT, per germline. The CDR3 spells CASSEALQAPYGYTF. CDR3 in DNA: TGTGCCAGCAGTGAAGCGCTCCAGGCGCCCTATGGCTACACCTTC.

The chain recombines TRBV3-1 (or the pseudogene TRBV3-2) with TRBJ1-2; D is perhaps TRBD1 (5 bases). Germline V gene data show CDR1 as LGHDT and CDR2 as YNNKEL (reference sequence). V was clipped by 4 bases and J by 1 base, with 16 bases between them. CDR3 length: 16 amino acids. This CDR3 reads CASSPSWGTDNYGYTF. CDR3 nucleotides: TGTGCCAGCAGCCCAAGTTGGGGGACTGATAACTATGGCTACACCTTC.

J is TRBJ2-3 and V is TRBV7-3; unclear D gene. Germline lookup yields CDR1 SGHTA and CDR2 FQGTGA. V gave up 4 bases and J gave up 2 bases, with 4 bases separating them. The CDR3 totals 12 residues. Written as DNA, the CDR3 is TGTGCCAGCAGCTCCTCCACAGATACGCAGTATTTT. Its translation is CASSSSTDTQYF.

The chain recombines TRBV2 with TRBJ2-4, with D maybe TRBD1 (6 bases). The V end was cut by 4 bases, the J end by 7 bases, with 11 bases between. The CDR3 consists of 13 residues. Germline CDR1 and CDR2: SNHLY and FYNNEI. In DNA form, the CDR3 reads TGTGCCAGCAGTGCTCTTACAGGGAACATTCAGTACTTC. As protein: CASSALTGNIQYF.

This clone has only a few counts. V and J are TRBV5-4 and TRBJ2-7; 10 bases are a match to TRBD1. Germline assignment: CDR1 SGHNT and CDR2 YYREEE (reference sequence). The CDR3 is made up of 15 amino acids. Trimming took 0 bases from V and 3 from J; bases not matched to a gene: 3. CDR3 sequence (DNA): TGTGCCAGCAGCTTGGGGACAGGGGGAGACTACGAGCAGTACTTC. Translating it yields CASSLGTGGDYEQYF.

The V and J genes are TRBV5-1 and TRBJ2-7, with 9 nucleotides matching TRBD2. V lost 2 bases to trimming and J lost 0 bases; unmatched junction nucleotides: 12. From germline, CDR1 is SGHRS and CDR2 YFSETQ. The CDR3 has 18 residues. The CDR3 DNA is TGCGCCAGCAGCTTTGCGGGGGGGGTTGAGGGACTCTCCTACGAGCAGTACTTC. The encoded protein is CASSFAGGVEGLSYEQYF. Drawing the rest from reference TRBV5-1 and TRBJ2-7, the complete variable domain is KAGVTQTPRYLIKTRGQQVTLSCSPISGHRSVSWYQQTPGQGLQFLFEYFSETQRNKGNFPGRFSGRQFSNSRSEMNVSTLELGDSALYLCASSFAGGVEGLSYEQYFGPGTRLTVT.

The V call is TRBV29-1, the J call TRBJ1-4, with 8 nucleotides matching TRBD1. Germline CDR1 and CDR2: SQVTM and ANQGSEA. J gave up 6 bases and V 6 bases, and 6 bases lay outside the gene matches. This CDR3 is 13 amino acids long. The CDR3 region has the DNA TGCAGCGTGCCCGGACAGGGTCATGAAAAACTGTTTTTT. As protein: CSVPGQGHEKLFF.

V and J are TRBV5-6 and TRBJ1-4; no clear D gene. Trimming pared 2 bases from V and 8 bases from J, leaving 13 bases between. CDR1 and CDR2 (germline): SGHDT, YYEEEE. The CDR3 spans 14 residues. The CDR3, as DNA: TGTGCCAGCAGCTTAACGCCTGGAGGAGAAAAACTGTTTTTT. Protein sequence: CASSLTPGGEKLFF.

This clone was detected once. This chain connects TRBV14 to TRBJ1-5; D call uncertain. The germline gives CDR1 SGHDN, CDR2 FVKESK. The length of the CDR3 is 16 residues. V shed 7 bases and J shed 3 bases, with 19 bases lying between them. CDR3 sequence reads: CASTSKGLRTNQPQHF. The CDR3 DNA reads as TGTGCCAGCACCTCAAAGGGCCTCCGTACCAATCAGCCCCAGCATTTT.

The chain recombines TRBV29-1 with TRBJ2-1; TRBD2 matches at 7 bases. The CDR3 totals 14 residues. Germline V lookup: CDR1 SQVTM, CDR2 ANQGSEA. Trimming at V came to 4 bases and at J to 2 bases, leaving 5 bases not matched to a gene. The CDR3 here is CSVAASGAYNEQFF. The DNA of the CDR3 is TGCAGCGTTGCGGCGAGCGGGGCCTACAATGAGCAGTTCTTC.

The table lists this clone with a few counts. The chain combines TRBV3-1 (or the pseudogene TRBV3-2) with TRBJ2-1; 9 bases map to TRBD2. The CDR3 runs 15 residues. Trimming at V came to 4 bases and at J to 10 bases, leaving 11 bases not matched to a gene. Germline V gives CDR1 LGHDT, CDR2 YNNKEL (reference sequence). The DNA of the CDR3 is TGTGCCAGCAGCCCCATGGCTAGCGGGATTGGGGAGCAGTTCTTC. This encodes CASSPMASGIGEQFF.

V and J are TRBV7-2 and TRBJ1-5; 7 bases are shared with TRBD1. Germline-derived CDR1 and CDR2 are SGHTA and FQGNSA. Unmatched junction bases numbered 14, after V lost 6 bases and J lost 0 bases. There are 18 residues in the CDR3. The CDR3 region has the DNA TGTGCCAGCAGTTCTACGATTCGGACAGGAGATAGCAATCAGCCCCAGCATTTT. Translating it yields CASSSTIRTGDSNQPQHF.

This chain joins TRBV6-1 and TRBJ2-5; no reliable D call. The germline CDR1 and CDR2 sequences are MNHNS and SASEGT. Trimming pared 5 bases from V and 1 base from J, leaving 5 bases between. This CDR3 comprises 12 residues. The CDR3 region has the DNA TGTGCCAGCAGTTGGAGCCAAGAGACCCAGTACTTC. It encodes CASSWSQETQYF.

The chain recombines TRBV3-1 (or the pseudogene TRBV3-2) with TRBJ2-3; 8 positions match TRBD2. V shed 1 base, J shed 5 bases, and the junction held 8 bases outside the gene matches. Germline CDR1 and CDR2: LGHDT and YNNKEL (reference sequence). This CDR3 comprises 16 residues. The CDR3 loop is CASSQGAGGPGDTQYF. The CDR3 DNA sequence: TGTGCCAGCAGCCAAGGGGCGGGGGGCCCCGGAGATACGCAGTATTTT.

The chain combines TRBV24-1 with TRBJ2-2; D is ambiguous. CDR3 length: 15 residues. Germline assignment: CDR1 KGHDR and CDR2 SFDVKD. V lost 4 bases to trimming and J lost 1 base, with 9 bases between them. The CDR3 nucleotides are TGTGCCACCAGTGACCCCGGATGGAACACCGGGGAGCTGTTTTTT. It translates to CATSDPGWNTGELFF.

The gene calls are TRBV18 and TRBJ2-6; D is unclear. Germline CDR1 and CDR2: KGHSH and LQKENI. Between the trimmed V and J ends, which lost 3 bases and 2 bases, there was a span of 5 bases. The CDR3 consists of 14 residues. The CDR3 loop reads CASSPPTGANVLTF. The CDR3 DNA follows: TGTGCCAGCTCACCGCCCACTGGGGCCAACGTCCTGACTTTC.

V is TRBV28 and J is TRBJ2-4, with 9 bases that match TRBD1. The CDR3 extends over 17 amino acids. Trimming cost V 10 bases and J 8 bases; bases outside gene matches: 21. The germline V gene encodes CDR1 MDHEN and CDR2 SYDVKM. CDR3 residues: CATEQQMATGGTDIQYF. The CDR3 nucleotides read TGTGCCACCGAACAACAGATGGCGACAGGGGGAACAGACATTCAGTACTTC.

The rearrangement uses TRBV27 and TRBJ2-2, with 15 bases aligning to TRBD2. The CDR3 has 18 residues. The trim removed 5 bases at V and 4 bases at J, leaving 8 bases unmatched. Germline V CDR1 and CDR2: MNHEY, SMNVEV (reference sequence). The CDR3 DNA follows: TGTGCCAGCAGTCCCTCGGGACTAGCGGGAGGCCTCACCGGGGAGCTGTTTTTT. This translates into CASSPSGLAGGLTGELFF.

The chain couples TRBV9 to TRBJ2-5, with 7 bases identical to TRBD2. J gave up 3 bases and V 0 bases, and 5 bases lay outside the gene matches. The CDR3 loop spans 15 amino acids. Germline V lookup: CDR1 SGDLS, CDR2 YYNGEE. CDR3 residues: CASSVAPSGEETQYF. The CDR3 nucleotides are TGTGCCAGCAGCGTAGCCCCGAGCGGGGAAGAGACCCAGTACTTC.

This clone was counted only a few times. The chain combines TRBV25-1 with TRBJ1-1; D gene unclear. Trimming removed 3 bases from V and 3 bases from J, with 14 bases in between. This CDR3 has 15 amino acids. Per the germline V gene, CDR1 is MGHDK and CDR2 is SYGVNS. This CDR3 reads CASSDPAGMDTEAFF. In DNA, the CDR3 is TGTGCCAGCAGTGATCCGGCGGGGATGGACACTGAAGCTTTCTTT.

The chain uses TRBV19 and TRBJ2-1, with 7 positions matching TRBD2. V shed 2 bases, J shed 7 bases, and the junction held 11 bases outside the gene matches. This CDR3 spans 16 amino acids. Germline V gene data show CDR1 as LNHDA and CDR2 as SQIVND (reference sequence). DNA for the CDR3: TGTGCCAGTAGTATATCGCTAGCGGATTTTGTAAATGAGCAGTTCTTC. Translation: CASSISLADFVNEQFF. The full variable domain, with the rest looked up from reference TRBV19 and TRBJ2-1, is DGGITQSPKYLFRKEGQNVTLSCEQNLNHDAMYWYRQDPGQGLRLIYYSQIVNDFQKGDIAEGYSVSREKKESFPLTVTSAQKNPTAFYLCASSISLADFVNEQFFGPGTRLTVL.

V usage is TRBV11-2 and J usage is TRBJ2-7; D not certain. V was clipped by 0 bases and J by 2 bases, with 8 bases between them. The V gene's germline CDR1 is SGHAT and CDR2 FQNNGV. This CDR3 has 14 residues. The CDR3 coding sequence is TGTGCCAGCAGCTTAGATTCCCCCCCCTACGAGCAGTACTTC. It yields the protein CASSLDSPPYEQYF. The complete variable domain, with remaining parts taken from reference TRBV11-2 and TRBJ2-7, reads EAGVAQSPRYKIIEKRQSVAFWCNPISGHATLYWYQQILGQGPKLLIQFQNNGVVDDSQLPKDRFSAERLKGVDSTLKIQPAKLEDSAVYLCASSLDSPPYEQYFGPGTRLTVT.

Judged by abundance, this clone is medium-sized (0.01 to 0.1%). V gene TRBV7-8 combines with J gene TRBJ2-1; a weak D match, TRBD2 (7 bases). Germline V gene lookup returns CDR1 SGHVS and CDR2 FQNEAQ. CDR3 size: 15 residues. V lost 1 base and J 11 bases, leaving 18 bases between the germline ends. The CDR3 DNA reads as TGTGCCAGCAGCTTAGAAGGCGGGGGCCTGAATCAGCAGTTCTTC. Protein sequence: CASSLEGGGLNQQFF. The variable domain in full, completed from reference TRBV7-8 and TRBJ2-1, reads GAGVSQSPRYKVAKRGQDVALRCDPISGHVSLFWYQQALGQGPEFLTYFQNEAQLDKSGLPSDRFFAERPEGSVSTLKIQRTQQEDSAVYLCASSLEGGGLNQQFFGPGTRLTVL.

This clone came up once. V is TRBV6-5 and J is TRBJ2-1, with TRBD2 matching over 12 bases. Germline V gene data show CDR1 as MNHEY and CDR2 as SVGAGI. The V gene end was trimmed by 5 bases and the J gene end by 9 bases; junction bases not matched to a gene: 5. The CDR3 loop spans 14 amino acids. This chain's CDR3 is CASSRTSGNAEQFF. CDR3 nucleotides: TGTGCCAGCAGTCGGACTAGCGGGAACGCTGAGCAGTTCTTC.

The CDR3 is CASSIPGGNYEQYF. As DNA, the CDR3 is TGTGCCAGTAGTATCCCAGGGGGCAACTACGAGCAGTACTTC. The genes are TRBV19 and TRBJ2-7; 8 bases fit TRBD1. The CDR3 has 14 residues. V shed 3 bases and J 3 bases; nucleotides not matched to a gene: 4. The germline V gene encodes CDR1 LNHDA and CDR2 SQIVND (reference sequence).

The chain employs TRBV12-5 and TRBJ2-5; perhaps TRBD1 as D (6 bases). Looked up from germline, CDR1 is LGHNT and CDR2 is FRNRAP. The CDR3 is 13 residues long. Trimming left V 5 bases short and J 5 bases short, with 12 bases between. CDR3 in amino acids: CASGQDRGETQYF. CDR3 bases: TGTGCTAGTGGTCAGGACAGAGGCGAGACCCAGTACTTC.

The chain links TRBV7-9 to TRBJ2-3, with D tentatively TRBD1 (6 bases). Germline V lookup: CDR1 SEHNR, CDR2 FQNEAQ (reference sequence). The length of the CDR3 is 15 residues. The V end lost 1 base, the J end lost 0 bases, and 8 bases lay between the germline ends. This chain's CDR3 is CASSLDQGSTDTQYF. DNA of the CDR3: TGTGCCAGCAGCTTAGACCAGGGGAGCACAGATACGCAGTATTTT.

The CDR3 reads CASSIGRQSYGYTF. CDR3 nucleotide sequence: TGTGCCAGTAGTATAGGCCGACAGTCCTATGGCTACACCTTC. The rearrangement links TRBV19 to TRBJ1-2; perhaps TRBD1 as D (5 bases). Trimming stripped 1 base from V and 4 bases from J, with 10 bases between. Looked up from germline, CDR1 is LNHDA and CDR2 is SQIVND (reference sequence). This CDR3 is 14 amino acids long. The entire variable domain, with the rest obtained from reference TRBV19 and TRBJ1-2, is as follows: DGGITQSPKYLFRKEGQNVTLSCEQNLNHDAMYWYRQDPGQGLRLIYYSQIVNDFQKGDIAEGYSVSREKKESFPLTVTSAQKNPTAFYLCASSIGRQSYGYTFGSGTRLTVV.

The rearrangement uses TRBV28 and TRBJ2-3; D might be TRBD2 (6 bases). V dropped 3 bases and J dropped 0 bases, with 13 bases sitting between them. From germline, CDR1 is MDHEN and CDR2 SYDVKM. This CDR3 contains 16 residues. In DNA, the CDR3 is TGTGCCAGCAGTTTCCTCTTTGGGACTAGCACAGATACGCAGTATTTT. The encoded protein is CASSFLFGTSTDTQYF. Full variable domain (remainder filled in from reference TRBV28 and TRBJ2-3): DVKVTQSSRYLVKRTGEKVFLECVQDMDHENMFWYRQDPGLGLRLIYFSYDVKMKEKGDIPEGYSVSREKKERFSLILESASTNQTSMYLCASSFLFGTSTDTQYFGPGTRLTVL.